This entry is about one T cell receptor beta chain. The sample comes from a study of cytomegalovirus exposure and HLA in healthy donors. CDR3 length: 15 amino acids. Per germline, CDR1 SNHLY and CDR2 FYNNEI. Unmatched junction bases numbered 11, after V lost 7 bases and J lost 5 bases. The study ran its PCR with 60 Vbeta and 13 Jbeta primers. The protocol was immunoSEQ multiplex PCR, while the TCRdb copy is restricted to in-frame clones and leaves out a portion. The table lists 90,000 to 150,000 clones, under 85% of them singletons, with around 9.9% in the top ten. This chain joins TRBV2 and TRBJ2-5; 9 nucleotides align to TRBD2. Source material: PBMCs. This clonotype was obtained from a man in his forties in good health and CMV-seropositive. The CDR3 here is CASIVIAGVAETQYF. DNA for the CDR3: TGTGCCAGCATTGTGATAGCGGGGGTCGCGGAGACCCAGTACTTC.